Below are 3 T cell receptor beta chains sequenced from a single sample in a study of long-term antiretroviral therapy in people with HIV. A v3.0 immunoSEQ assay was performed at survey level. The table came from immunoSEQ multiplex PCR; TCRdb's copy has only in-frame clones and leaves some out. Of tens of thousands of clones detected, approximately 82% appear once; the ten largest clones hold about 4.9%. The specimen was unsorted PBMCs, collected 0.5 years after starting antiretroviral therapy. The receptors originated from a young man with HIV.

The chain carries TRBV28 and TRBJ1-4; D is unresolved. V was clipped by 7 bases and J by 2 bases, with 11 bases between them. The germline CDR1 and CDR2 sequences are MDHEN and SYDVKM. The CDR3 totals 14 residues. The CDR3 nucleotides are TGTGCCAGCAAATTCGGAGCGACTAATGAAAAACTGTTTTTT. The encoded protein is CASKFGATNEKLFF.

CDR3 nucleotides: TGTGCCAGCAGCCCTCTCAGCTACAGGACCTCTGGAAACACCATATATTTT. Amino acid sequence: CASSPLSYRTSGNTIYF. The chain uses TRBV27 and TRBJ1-3; D perhaps matches TRBD1 (5 bases). The CDR3 is 17 amino acids. Trimming shortened V by 6 bases and J by 0 bases, and 18 bases separated the two germline ends. CDR1 is MNHEY, CDR2 SMNVEV, per germline (reference sequence).

This clone occurred a few times. The identical CDR3 is also encoded by other nucleotide sequences in the sample. J is TRBJ1-2 and V is TRBV7-9, with TRBD1 matching 11 bases. This CDR3 has 15 amino acids. The V segment lost 3 bases and the J segment 4 bases; nucleotides outside the gene matches: 4. Germline CDR1 reads SEHNR; CDR2 reads FQNEAQ (reference sequence). In nucleotides, the CDR3 is TGTGCCAGCAGCTTCGGACAGGGGGCTGCCTATGGCTACACCTTC. This encodes CASSFGQGAAYGYTF.